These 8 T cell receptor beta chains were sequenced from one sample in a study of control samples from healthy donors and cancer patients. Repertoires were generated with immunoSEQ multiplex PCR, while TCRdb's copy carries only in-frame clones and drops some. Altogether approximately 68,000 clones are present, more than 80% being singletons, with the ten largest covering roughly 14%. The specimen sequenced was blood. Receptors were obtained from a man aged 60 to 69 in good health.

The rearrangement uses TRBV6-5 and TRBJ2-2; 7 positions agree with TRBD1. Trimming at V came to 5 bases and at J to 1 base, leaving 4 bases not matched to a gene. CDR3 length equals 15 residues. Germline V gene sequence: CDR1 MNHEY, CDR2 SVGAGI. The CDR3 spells CASSPGTENTGELFF. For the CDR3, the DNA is TGTGCCAGCAGTCCAGGGACAGAGAACACCGGGGAGCTGTTTTTT.

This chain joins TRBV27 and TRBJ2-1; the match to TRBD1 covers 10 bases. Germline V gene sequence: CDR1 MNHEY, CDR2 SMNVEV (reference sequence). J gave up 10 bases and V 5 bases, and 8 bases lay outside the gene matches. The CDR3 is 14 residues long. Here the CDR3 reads CASSMGQGWGEQFF. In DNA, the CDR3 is TGTGCCAGCAGTATGGGACAGGGGTGGGGGGAGCAGTTCTTC.

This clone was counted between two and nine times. This CDR3 reads CASSARGGSAGNTIYF. The CDR3 DNA sequence: TGTGCCAGCAGTGCCCGTGGGGGAAGCGCTGGAAACACCATATATTTT. V and J are TRBV2 and TRBJ1-3; D perhaps matches TRBD1 (5 bases). Deletions cut 4 bases from V and 2 bases from J, with 15 bases between. The CDR3 is 16 amino acids. The germline V gene has CDR1 SNHLY and CDR2 FYNNEI. Complete variable domain (other parts from reference TRBV2 and TRBJ1-3): EPEVTQTPSHQVTQMGQEVILRCVPISNHLYFYWYRQILGQKVEFLVSFYNNEISEKSEIFDDQFSVERPDGSNFTLKIRSTKLEDSAMYFCASSARGGSAGNTIYFGEGSWLTVV.

The CDR3 nucleotides read TGTGCCAGCTCCCACAGGGATAAGTCCTATAATTCACCCCTCCACTTT. Its translation is CASSHRDKSYNSPLHF. This chain connects TRBV9 to TRBJ1-6; possible D gene TRBD1, 6 bases. CDR1 and CDR2 (germline): SGDLS, YYNGEE. V dropped 7 bases and J dropped 1 base, with 15 bases sitting between them. This CDR3 comprises 16 residues.

The DNA of the CDR3 is TGTGCCAGCAGCTTGGACGGGAGGGCCCACGAGCAGTACTTC. Residues: CASSLDGRAHEQYF. V gene TRBV5-4 combines with J gene TRBJ2-7; TRBD2 agrees at 8 bases. The CDR3 runs to 14 residues. Per germline, CDR1 SGHNT and CDR2 YYREEE (reference sequence). With 0 bases clipped from V and 5 bases from J, the junction kept 4 bases outside the gene matches.

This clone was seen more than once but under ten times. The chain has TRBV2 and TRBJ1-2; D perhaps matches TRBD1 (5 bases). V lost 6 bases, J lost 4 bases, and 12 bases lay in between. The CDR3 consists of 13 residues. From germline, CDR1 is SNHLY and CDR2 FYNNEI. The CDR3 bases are TGTGCCAGCAGCCCGGCGGGGGGCTATGGCTACACCTTC. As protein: CASSPAGGYGYTF. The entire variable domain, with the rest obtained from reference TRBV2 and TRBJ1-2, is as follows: EPEVTQTPSHQVTQMGQEVILRCVPISNHLYFYWYRQILGQKVEFLVSFYNNEISEKSEIFDDQFSVERPDGSNFTLKIRSTKLEDSAMYFCASSPAGGYGYTFGSGTRLTVV.

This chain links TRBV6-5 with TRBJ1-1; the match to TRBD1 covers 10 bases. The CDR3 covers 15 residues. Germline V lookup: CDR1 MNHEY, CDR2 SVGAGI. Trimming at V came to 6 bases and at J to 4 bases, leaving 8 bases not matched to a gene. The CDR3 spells CASRRRQGARTEAFF. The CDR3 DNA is TGTGCCAGCAGACGACGACAGGGGGCACGCACTGAAGCTTTCTTT.

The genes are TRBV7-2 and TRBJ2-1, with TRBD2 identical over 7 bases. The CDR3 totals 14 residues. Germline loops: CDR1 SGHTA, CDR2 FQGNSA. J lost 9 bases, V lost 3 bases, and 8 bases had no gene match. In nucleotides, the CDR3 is TGTGCCAGCAGCTTCCCGGCGGGAGTGGCTGAGCAGTTCTTC. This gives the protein CASSFPAGVAEQFF.